These T cell receptor beta chains were read from a single sample in a study of control samples from healthy donors and cancer patients. The table came from immunoSEQ multiplex PCR; TCRdb's copy has only in-frame clones and leaves some out. This sample has 90,000 to 100,000 clones, with around three quarters found just once. Sequences were obtained from blood. The receptor set was obtained from a woman aged 25 to 39 in good health. The CDR3 runs from the conserved cysteine through the conserved F or W. The order of the fields is clone size, D gene, V gene, CDR3 protein. D genes are given only for firm matches. Size tells how often a clone was seen (once, few, many) or the class of an expanded clone, and some rows leave it out.

clone size: NA
D gene: TRBD2
V gene: TRBV4-2
CDR3 protein: CASSQESPSGGANTGELFF

clone size: few
D gene: TRBD2
V gene: TRBV12-3/TRBV12-4
CDR3 protein: CASSTSGETQYF

clone size: NA
D gene: NA
V gene: TRBV7-6
CDR3 protein: CASSLGEGTEAFF

clone size: NA
D gene: NA
V gene: TRBV5-5
CDR3 protein: CASSRLGTEKLFF

clone size: NA
D gene: NA
V gene: TRBV28
CDR3 protein: CASSLEARQNYGYTF

clone size: few
D gene: NA
V gene: TRBV2
CDR3 protein: CASSESGEYQPQHF

clone size: NA
D gene: NA
V gene: TRBV5-1
CDR3 protein: CASSLRDSGLGMYQETQYF

clone size: NA
D gene: NA
V gene: TRBV21-1
CDR3 protein: CASSKVGPGPEAFF

clone size: NA
D gene: TRBD1
V gene: TRBV25-1
CDR3 protein: CASRRTGGMWTEAFF

clone size: NA
D gene: TRBD1
V gene: TRBV4-3
CDR3 protein: CASSQDLGQVGDTQYF

clone size: NA
D gene: NA
V gene: TRBV7-3
CDR3 protein: CASSSYSGGELFF

clone size: NA
D gene: NA
V gene: TRBV19
CDR3 protein: CASSGGRNYGYTF

clone size: NA
D gene: NA
V gene: TRBV27
CDR3 protein: CASSPGYRGNQPQHF

clone size: many
D gene: NA
V gene: TRBV5-5
CDR3 protein: CASSPRGNSNQPQHF

clone size: few
D gene: NA
V gene: TRBV27
CDR3 protein: CASSYVANQPQHF

clone size: NA
D gene: NA
V gene: TRBV24-1
CDR3 protein: CATSDPMGTDTQYF

clone size: NA
D gene: NA
V gene: TRBV2
CDR3 protein: CASRAGRNTEAFF

clone size: NA
D gene: NA
V gene: TRBV6-2/TRBV6-3
CDR3 protein: CASSPQAQGISNQPQHF

clone size: NA
D gene: NA
V gene: TRBV6-6
CDR3 protein: CASSPGKTHLDNEQFF

clone size: NA
D gene: NA
V gene: TRBV18
CDR3 protein: CASSSSLQETQYF

clone size: NA
D gene: NA
V gene: TRBV6-5
CDR3 protein: CASSPRIVAKNIQYF

clone size: few
D gene: TRBD2
V gene: TRBV3-1/TRBV3-2
CDR3 protein: CASSRSTSGGAMVYEQYF

clone size: NA
D gene: NA
V gene: TRBV27
CDR3 protein: CASSNREVTGELFF

clone size: NA
D gene: NA
V gene: TRBV7-2
CDR3 protein: CASSLRSYGEQYF

clone size: once
D gene: NA
V gene: TRBV7-8
CDR3 protein: CASSPNPSSLLTDTQYF

clone size: NA
D gene: TRBD1
V gene: TRBV2
CDR3 protein: CASSPDRVGQPQHF

clone size: NA
D gene: NA
V gene: TRBV11-2
CDR3 protein: CASSLETFNEKLFF

clone size: NA
D gene: NA
V gene: TRBV27
CDR3 protein: CQRVDTQYF

clone size: NA
D gene: NA
V gene: TRBV6-2/TRBV6-3
CDR3 protein: CASSTPPVGDTQYF

clone size: NA
D gene: NA
V gene: TRBV27
CDR3 protein: CASSLGSFTDTQYF

clone size: once
D gene: TRBD1
V gene: TRBV19
CDR3 protein: CASSVGQGAGQPQHF

clone size: NA
D gene: TRBD1
V gene: TRBV6-6
CDR3 protein: CASSTTGMNTEAFF

clone size: NA
D gene: NA
V gene: TRBV7-3
CDR3 protein: CASSLRGNTEAFF

clone size: NA
D gene: NA
V gene: TRBV6-2/TRBV6-3
CDR3 protein: CASSLSNNQPQHF

clone size: NA
D gene: NA
V gene: TRBV24-1
CDR3 protein: CATSVGDEAFF

clone size: NA
D gene: TRBD1
V gene: TRBV19
CDR3 protein: CASSPDRGRTEAFF